A selection of T cell receptor beta chains follows, all from one sample in a study of blood T cell repertoires in COVID-19. Here immunoSEQ multiplex PCR was the method, and the copy in TCRdb shows in-frame clones only, minus some. This sample carries some 300,000 clones, more than 80% of them seen once, and the ten largest clones take 6% to 8%. The sequenced material came from peripheral blood. The receptor source for this set is a woman in her fifties or sixties with COVID-19, enrolled during active disease. CDR3s include the opening cysteine and the closing phenylalanine or tryptophan. The D gene is left open where the match is weak. Expanded clones are given a class, and other clones once, few, many or no size at all.

abundance	v_gene	j_gene	d_gene	CDR3aa	CDR3nt
.	TRBV30	TRBJ1-3	.	CAWSLGGISSGNTIYF	TGTGCCTGGAGTTTGGGGGGAATTAGCTCTGGAAACACCATATATTTT
.	TRBV5-1	TRBJ1-1	.	CASSRGQLTNTEAFF	TGCGCCAGCAGCAGGGGACAACTGACGAACACTGAAGCTTTCTTT
.	TRBV15	TRBJ1-2	.	CATSRDRQKKTANYGYTF	TGTGCCACCAGCAGAGATAGACAGAAAAAAACAGCTAACTATGGCTACACCTTC
.	TRBV5-4	TRBJ2-7	TRBD2	CASSAGTSGSLYEQYF	TGTGCCAGCAGCGCGGGGACTAGCGGGAGCCTATACGAGCAGTACTTC
few	TRBV3-1/TRBV3-2	TRBJ2-1	.	CASSQANEQFF	TGTGCCAGCAGCCAAGCTAATGAGCAGTTCTTC
.	TRBV2	TRBJ2-5	.	CASSESYAREQETQYF	TGTGCCAGCAGTGAAAGCTACGCGAGGGAGCAAGAGACCCAGTACTTC
.	TRBV6-6	TRBJ2-7	TRBD2	CASSDPSGRSYEQYF	TGTGCCAGCAGTGACCCGAGCGGGAGGTCCTACGAGCAGTACTTC
.	TRBV10-2	TRBJ1-2	.	CASAPGLYGYTF	TGCGCCAGTGCGCCGGGACTTTATGGCTACACCTTC
.	TRBV5-1	TRBJ2-7	.	CASSLGSPGTYEQYF	TGCGCCAGCAGCTTGGGTAGCCCGGGAACCTACGAGCAGTACTTC
.	TRBV28	TRBJ2-7	TRBD2	CASSSLAGAVKQYF	TGTGCCAGCAGTTCACTAGCGGGGGCTGTCAAGCAGTACTTC
once	TRBV3-1/TRBV3-2	TRBJ2-7	.	CASSQVQSEQYF	TGTGCCAGCAGCCAAGTCCAGTCCGAGCAGTACTTC
.	TRBV6-5	TRBJ1-5	.	CASGLGAGNQPQHF	TGTGCCAGCGGCTTAGGAGCGGGCAATCAGCCCCAGCATTTT
.	TRBV5-1	TRBJ2-7	.	CASHPASGLYEQYF	TGCGCCAGTCACCCCGCTTCGGGTCTCTACGAGCAGTACTTC
.	TRBV6-5	TRBJ2-2	TRBD2	CASSYQRGGTGELFF	TGTGCCAGCAGTTACCAGCGGGGGGGGACCGGGGAGCTGTTTTTT
.	TRBV24-1	TRBJ1-4	.	CATSDPGTSGEKLFF	TGTGCCACCAGTGATCCCGGGACAAGTGGTGAAAAACTGTTTTTT
.	TRBV4-1	TRBJ1-5	.	CASSQIAGAGGNQPQHF	TGCGCCAGCAGCCAAATAGCAGGGGCTGGAGGCAATCAGCCCCAGCATTTT
.	TRBV4-2	TRBJ2-4	TRBD2	CASSPRREGGNIQYF	TGTGCCAGCAGCCCTCGTCGGGAGGGTGGGAACATTCAGTACTTC
.	TRBV30	TRBJ2-7	TRBD2	CAWSRVRRTSGSKYEQYF	TGTGCCTGGAGTAGGGTCCGCCGGACTAGCGGGAGTAAGTACGAGCAGTACTTC
.	TRBV7-2	TRBJ1-6	.	CASSLEGRGLGPLHF	TGTGCCAGCAGCTTAGAGGGCAGGGGATTGGGTCCCCTCCACTTT
.	TRBV5-1	TRBJ2-7	TRBD2	CASSRLAGSYEQYF	TGCGCCAGCAGTCGACTAGCGGGGTCCTACGAGCAGTACTTC
.	TRBV19	TRBJ2-7	.	CASSIDGANSYEQYF	TGTGCCAGTAGTATAGATGGGGCCAACTCCTACGAGCAGTACTTC
.	TRBV30	TRBJ1-1	.	CAWSPQGYGTEAFF	TGTGCCTGGAGTCCTCAGGGGTACGGCACTGAAGCTTTCTTT
.	TRBV9	TRBJ2-2	.	CASSARQTGNTGELFF	TGTGCCAGCAGCGCCCGCCAGACAGGGAACACCGGGGAGCTGTTTTTT
.	TRBV24-1	TRBJ2-2	.	CATSDNDPGDTGELFF	TGTGCCACCAGTGATAACGACCCGGGGGACACCGGGGAGCTGTTTTTT
.	TRBV29-1	TRBJ1-1	.	CSVATGRTEAFF	TGCAGCGTGGCCACAGGGCGCACTGAAGCTTTCTTT
.	TRBV19	TRBJ1-2	TRBD1	CASSQPGQGIYGYTF	TGTGCCAGTAGCCAACCGGGACAGGGTATCTATGGCTACACCTTC
.	TRBV5-1	TRBJ2-5	.	CASSLMGGDQETQYF	TGCGCCAGCAGCTTAATGGGGGGTGACCAAGAGACCCAGTACTTC
.	TRBV6-5	TRBJ2-1	.	CASEDSTYNEQFF	TGTGCCAGCGAGGATTCTACCTACAATGAGCAGTTCTTC
once	TRBV6-2/TRBV6-3	TRBJ2-1	TRBD2	CASSRTSGPYNEQFF	TGTGCCAGCAGTCGGACTAGCGGACCCTACAATGAGCAGTTCTTC
.	TRBV19	TRBJ1-2	TRBD1	CATRDRGRLGYTF	TGTGCCACCCGGGACAGGGGGCGCCTTGGCTACACCTTC
.	TRBV5-1	TRBJ2-1	TRBD1	CASRPGTGTYNEQFF	TGCGCCAGCAGGCCCGGGACAGGTACCTACAATGAGCAGTTCTTC
.	TRBV30	TRBJ1-1	TRBD1	CAWIAGTGLLAEAFF	TGTGCCTGGATTGCAGGGACAGGGTTGTTGGCTGAAGCTTTCTTT
.	TRBV11-2	TRBJ2-2	TRBD2	CASSPRLAGATNTGELFF	TGTGCCAGCAGCCCCCGGCTAGCGGGAGCGACGAACACCGGGGAGCTGTTTTTT
.	TRBV27	TRBJ2-1	.	CASSFAGNEQFF	TGTGCCAGCAGTTTTGCGGGGAATGAGCAGTTCTTC
once	TRBV3-1/TRBV3-2	TRBJ2-3	.	CASSQVTLTDTDTQYF	TGTGCCAGCAGCCAAGTTACGCTAACTGACACAGATACGCAGTATTTT
.	TRBV3-1/TRBV3-2	TRBJ2-1	TRBD2	CASSQDIGTSGKHNEQFF	TGTGCCAGCAGCCAAGATATCGGGACTAGCGGAAAGCACAATGAGCAGTTCTTC
.	TRBV9	TRBJ1-2	.	CASSVVPQNYGYTF	TGTGCCAGCAGCGTAGTCCCCCAAAACTATGGCTACACCTTC
few	TRBV5-8	TRBJ1-1	TRBD1	CASSLHGQGNTEAFF	TGTGCCAGCAGCTTACACGGACAGGGGAACACTGAAGCTTTCTTT
.	TRBV9	TRBJ1-1	.	CASSVGAANTEAFF	TGTGCCAGCAGCGTAGGCGCGGCGAACACTGAAGCTTTCTTT
.	TRBV18	TRBJ2-5	.	CASSPNQGGQETQYF	TGTGCCAGCTCACCTAACCAGGGGGGCCAAGAGACCCAGTACTTC
.	TRBV15	TRBJ1-2	TRBD1	CATSMPGQGTRGYTF	TGTGCCACCAGCATGCCGGGACAGGGAACGCGGGGCTACACCTTC
.	TRBV25-1	TRBJ2-3	.	CASSETGSDTQYF	TGTGCCAGCAGTGAAACGGGATCAGATACGCAGTATTTT
.	TRBV7-2	TRBJ1-1	.	CASRLRPGTQVEAFF	TGTGCCAGCAGGTTGCGACCCGGAACGCAGGTTGAAGCTTTCTTT
.	TRBV25-1	TRBJ2-6	.	CASGSYSGANVLTF	TGTGCCAGCGGTTCCTACTCTGGGGCCAACGTCCTGACTTTC
.	TRBV6-5	TRBJ2-7	TRBD1	CASSSGTGAVLYEQYF	TGTGCCAGCAGTTCCGGGACAGGGGCCGTCCTCTACGAGCAGTACTTC
.	TRBV12-3/TRBV12-4	TRBJ2-7	.	CASSFWQNYEQYF	TGTGCCAGCAGTTTCTGGCAGAACTACGAGCAGTACTTC
.	TRBV27	TRBJ2-3	TRBD2	CASGLAGRGSTDTQYF	TGTGCCAGCGGACTAGCGGGGCGAGGAAGCACAGATACGCAGTATTTT
.	TRBV7-2	TRBJ1-1	.	CASSSGRTTINTEAFF	TGTGCCAGCAGCTCGGGACGGACTACGATCAACACTGAAGCTTTCTTT
.	TRBV6-6	TRBJ2-5	TRBD1	CASSYLVAGGLRLYF	TGTGCCAGCAGTTACCTCGTGGCAGGGGGTTTGAGGTTGTACTTC
.	TRBV7-2	TRBJ2-2	TRBD2	CASSLFVAGVGTGELFF	TGTGCCAGCAGCTTATTCGTAGCGGGAGTAGGCACCGGGGAGCTGTTTTTT
.	TRBV15	TRBJ1-2	TRBD1	CATSRAGQVWGGYTF	TGTGCCACCAGCAGAGCCGGACAGGTCTGGGGTGGCTACACCTTC
.	TRBV27	TRBJ2-7	.	CASSWSLLAREQYF	TGTGCCAGCAGCTGGAGTTTACTAGCTAGGGAGCAGTACTTC
.	TRBV7-9	TRBJ1-4	.	CASSFYQAGEEKLFF	TGTGCCAGCAGCTTCTATCAAGCAGGGGAAGAAAAACTGTTTTTT
once	TRBV29-1	TRBJ1-1	.	CSGTAVTEAFF	TGCAGCGGGACAGCGGTAACTGAAGCTTTCTTT
.	TRBV7-9	TRBJ2-2	TRBD2	CASSPSGRRVLGTGELFF	TGTGCCAGCAGCCCGAGCGGGAGGAGGGTTTTAGGCACCGGGGAGCTGTTTTTT